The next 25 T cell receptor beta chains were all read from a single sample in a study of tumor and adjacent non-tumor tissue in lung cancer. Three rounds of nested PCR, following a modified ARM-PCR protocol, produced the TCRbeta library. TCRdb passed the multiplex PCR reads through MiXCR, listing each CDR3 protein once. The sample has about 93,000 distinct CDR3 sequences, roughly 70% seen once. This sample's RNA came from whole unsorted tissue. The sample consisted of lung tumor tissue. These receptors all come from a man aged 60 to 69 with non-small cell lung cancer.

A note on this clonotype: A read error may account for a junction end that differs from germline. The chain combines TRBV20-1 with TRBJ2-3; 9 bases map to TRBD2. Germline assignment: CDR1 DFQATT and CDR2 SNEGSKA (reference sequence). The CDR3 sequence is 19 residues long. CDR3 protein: CSAPGDAGGKPLGTDTKYF. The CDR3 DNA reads TGCAGTGCCCCCGGCGATGCGGGGGGGAAGCCCCTGGGCACAGATACGAAGTATTTT.

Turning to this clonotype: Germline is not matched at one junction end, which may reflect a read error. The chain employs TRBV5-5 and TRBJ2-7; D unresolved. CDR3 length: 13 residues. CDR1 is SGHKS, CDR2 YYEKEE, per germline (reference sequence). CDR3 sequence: CASSLTSAYEEYF. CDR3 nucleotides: TGTGCCAGCAGCTTGACCAGCGCCTACGAGGAGTACTTC. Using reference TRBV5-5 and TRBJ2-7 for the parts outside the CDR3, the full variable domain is DAGVTQSPTHLIKTRGQQVTLRCSPISGHKSVSWYQQVLGQGPQFIFQYYEKEERGRGNFPDRFSARQFPNYSSELNVNALLLGDSALYLCASSLTSAYEEYFGPGTRLTVT.

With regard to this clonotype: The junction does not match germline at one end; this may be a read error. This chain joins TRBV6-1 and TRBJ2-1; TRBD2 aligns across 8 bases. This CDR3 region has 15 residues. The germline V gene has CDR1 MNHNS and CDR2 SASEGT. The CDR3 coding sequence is TGTGCCAGCAGTGCTACCGGGACTAGTAGGAATGACCAGCTCTTC. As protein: CASSATGTSRNDQLF.

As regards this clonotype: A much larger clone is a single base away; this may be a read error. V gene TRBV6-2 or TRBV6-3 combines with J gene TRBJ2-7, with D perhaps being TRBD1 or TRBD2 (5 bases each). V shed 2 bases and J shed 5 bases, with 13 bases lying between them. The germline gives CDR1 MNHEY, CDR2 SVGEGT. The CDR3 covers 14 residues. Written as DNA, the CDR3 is TGTGCCAGCAGTTACACGGGGCCTCGGGACGAGCAGTACTTC. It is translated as CASSYTGPRDEQYF.

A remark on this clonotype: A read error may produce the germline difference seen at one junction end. CDR3 sequence reads: CVSSQDASGNSYEQYF. CDR3 coding DNA: TGTGTCAGCAGCCAAGATGCTAGCGGGAACTCCTACGAGCAGTACTTC. J is TRBJ2-7 and V is TRBV4-2; 9 bases align to TRBD2. This CDR3 contains 16 residues. In germline, CDR1 is LGHNA, CDR2 YNFKEQ.

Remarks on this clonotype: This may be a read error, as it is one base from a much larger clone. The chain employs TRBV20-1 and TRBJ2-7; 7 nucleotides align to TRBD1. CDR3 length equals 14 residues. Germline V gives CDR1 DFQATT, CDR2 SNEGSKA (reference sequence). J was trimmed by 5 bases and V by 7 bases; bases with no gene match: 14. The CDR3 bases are TGCAGTGTTAGCACAAGACAGGGAAGCCACGAGCAGTACTTC. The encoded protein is CSVSTRQGSHEQYF.

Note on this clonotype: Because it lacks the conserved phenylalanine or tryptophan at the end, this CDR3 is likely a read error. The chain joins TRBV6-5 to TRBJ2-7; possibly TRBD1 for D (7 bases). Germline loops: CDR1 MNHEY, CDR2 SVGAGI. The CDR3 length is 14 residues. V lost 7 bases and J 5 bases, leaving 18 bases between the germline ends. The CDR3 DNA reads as TGTGCCAGCAAAAGGCAGGGGGGCGGGCACGAGCAGTACTTA. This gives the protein CASKRQGGGHEQYL.

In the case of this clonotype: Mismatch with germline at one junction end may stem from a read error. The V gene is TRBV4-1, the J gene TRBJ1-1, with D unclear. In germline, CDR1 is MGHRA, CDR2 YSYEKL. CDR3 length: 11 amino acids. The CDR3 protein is CAISQGTEAFF. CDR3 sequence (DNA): TGCGCCATCAGCCAAGGAACTGAAGCTTTTTTT.

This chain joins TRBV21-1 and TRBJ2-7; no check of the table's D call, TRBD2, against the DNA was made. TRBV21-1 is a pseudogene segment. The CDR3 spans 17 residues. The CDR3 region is CASTTRGTIQAAYEQYF. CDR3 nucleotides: TGTGCCAGCACGACGCGGGGGACTATCCAGGCAGCCTACGAGCAGTACTTC.

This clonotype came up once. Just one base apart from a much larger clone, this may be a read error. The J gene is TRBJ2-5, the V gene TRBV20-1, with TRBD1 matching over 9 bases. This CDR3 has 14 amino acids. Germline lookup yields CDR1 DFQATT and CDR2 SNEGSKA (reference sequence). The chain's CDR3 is CNARAGQGRETQYF. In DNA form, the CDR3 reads TGCAATGCTAGGGCGGGACAGGGCAGAGAGACCCAGTACTTC.

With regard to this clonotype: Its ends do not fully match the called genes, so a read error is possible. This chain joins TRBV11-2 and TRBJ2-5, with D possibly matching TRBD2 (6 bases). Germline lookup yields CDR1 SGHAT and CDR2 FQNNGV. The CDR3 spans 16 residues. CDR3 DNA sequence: TGTGTCAGCAGCAAAGGGACTGGCGGATCTCAGGAGACCCAGTACTTC. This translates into CVSSKGTGGSQETQYF.

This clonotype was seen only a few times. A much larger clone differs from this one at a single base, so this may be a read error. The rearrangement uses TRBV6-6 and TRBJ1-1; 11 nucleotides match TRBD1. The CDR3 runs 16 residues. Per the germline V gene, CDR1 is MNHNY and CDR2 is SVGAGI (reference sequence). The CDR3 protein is CASSYSAGQGGTEALF. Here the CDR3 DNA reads TGTGCCAGCAGTTACTCGGCGGGACAGGGGGGGACTGAAGCTCTCTTT.

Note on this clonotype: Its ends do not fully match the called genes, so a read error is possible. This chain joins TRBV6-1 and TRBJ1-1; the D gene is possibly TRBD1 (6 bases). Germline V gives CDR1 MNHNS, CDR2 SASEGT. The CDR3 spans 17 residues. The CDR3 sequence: CASSKVGQLIMNIEALF. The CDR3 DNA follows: TGTGCCAGCAGTAAAGTGGGACAACTGATCATGAACATTGAAGCTCTCTTT.

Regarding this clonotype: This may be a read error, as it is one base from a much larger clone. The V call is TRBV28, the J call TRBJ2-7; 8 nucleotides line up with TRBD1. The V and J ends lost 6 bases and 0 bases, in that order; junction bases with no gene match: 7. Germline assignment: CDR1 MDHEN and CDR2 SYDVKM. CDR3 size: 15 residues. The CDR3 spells CASSPLGTGSYEQYF. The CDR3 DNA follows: TGTGCCAGCAGCCCCCTGGGGACAGGCTCCTACGAGCAGTACTTC. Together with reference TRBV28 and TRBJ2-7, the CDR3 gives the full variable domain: DVKVTQSSRYLVKRTGEKVFLECVQDMDHENMFWYRQDPGLGLRLIYFSYDVKMKEKGDIPEGYSVSREKKERFSLILESASTNQTSMYLCASSPLGTGSYEQYFGPGTRLTVT.

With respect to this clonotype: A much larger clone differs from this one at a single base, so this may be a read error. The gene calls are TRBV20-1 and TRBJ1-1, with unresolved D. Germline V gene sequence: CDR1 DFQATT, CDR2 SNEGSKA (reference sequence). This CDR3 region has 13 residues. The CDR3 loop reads CSAIPTLNTESFF. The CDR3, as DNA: TGCAGTGCTATCCCAACACTGAACACTGAATCTTTCTTT.

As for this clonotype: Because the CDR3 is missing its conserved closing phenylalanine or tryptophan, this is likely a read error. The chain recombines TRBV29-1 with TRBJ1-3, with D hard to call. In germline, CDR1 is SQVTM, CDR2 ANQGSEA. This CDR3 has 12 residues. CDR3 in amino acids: CSGEWSGNTIYS. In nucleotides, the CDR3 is TGCAGCGGTGAATGGTCAGGAAACACCATATATTCT.

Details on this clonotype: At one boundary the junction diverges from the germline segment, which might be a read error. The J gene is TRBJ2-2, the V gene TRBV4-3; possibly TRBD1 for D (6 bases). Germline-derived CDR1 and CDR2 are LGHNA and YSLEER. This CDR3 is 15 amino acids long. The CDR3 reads CASSLGTRGTGQLFF. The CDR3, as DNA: TGCGCCAGCAGCCTTGGGACACGAGGTACCGGGCAGCTGTTTTTT.

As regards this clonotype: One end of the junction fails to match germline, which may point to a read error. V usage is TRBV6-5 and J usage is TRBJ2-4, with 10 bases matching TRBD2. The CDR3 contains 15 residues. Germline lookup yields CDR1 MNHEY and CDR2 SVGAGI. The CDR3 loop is CASNPSGGPKNIQYF. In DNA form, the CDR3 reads TGTGCCAGCAATCCTAGCGGGGGTCCCAAAAATATTCAGTACTTC.

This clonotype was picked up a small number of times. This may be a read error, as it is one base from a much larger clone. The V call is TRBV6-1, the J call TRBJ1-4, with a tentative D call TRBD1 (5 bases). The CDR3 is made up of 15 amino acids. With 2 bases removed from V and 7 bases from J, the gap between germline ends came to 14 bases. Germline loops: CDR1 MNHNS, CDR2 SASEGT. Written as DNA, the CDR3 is TGTGCCAGCAGTGAACCGAGGGGTTCGCGTGAAAAACTGTTTTTT. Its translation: CASSEPRGSREKLFF.

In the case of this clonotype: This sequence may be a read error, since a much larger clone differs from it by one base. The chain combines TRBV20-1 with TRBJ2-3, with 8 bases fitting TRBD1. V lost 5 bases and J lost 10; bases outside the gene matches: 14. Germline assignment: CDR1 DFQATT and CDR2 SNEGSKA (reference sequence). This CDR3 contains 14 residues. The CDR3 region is CSASPGQDPLAQYF. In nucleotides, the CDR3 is TGCAGTGCTTCTCCGGGACAGGACCCTCTGGCGCAGTATTTT.

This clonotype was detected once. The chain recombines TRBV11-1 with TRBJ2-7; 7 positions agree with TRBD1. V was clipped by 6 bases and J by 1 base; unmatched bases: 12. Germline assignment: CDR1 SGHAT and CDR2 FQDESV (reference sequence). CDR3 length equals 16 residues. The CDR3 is CASSLDRVGVSYEQYF. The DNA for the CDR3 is TGTGCCAGCAGTCTCGACAGGGTCGGGGTTTCCTACGAGCAGTACTTC.

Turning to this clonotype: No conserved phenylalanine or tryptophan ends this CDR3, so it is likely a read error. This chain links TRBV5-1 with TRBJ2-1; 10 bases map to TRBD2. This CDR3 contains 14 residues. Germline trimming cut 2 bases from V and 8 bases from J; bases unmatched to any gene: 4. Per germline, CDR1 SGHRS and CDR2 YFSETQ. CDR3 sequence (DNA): TGCGCCAGCAGCTTCTCCGGGACTAGCGATGAGCAGTTCCTC. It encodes CASSFSGTSDEQFL.

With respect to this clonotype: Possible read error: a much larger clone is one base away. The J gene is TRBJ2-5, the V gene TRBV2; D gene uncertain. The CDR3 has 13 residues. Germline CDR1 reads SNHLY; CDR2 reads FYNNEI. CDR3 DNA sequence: TGTGGCAGCAGCAAGACCAGACAAGAGACCCAGTACTTC. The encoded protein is CGSSKTRQETQYF.

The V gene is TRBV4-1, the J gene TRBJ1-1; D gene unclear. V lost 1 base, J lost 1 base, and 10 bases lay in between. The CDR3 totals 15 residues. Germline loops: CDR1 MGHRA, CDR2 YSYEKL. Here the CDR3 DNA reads TGCGCCAGCAGCCAAGTTGGAGGCACGAACACTGAAGCTTTCTTT. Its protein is CASSQVGGTNTEAFF.

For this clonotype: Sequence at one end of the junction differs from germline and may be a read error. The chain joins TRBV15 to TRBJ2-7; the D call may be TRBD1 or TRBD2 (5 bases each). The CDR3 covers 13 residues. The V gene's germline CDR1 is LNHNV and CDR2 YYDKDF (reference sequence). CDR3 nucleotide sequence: TGTGACACCAGCAGAGGACTCGGGGCGGAGCAGTACTTC. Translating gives CDTSRGLGAEQYF.